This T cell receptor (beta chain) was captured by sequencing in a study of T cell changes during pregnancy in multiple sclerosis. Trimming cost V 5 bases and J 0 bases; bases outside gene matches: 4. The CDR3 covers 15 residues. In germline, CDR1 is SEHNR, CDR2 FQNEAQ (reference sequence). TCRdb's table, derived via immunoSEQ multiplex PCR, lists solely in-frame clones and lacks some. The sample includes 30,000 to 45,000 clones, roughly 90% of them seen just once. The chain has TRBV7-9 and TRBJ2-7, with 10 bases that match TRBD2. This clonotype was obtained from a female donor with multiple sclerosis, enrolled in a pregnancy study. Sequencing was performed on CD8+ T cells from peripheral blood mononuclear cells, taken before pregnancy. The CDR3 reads CASSTRLAGSYEQYF. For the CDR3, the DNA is TGTGCCAGCAGCACCCGACTAGCGGGCTCCTACGAGCAGTACTTC.